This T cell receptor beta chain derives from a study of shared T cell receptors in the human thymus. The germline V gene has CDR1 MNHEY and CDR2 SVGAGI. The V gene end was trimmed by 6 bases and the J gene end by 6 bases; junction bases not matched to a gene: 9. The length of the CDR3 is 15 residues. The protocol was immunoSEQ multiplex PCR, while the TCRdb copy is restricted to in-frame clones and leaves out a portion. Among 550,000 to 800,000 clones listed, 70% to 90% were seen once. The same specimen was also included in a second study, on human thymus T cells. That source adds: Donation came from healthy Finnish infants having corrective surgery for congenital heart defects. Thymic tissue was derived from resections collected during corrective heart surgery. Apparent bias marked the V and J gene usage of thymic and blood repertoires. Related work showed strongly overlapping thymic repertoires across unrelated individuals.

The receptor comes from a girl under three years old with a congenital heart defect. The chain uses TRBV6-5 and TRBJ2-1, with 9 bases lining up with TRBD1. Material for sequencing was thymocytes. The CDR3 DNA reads TGTGCCAGCAGCCTCCGGGACAGGGTGGGCAATGAGCAGTTCTTC. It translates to CASSLRDRVGNEQFF.